This TCR beta chain appears in the sequencing data of a study of blood T cell repertoires in COVID-19. Original analysis: By means of reference gene primer amplification, nucleated cell counts were estimated. Method: immunoSEQ multiplex PCR; TCRdb's copy keeps in-frame clones and lacks some. Clonal size and the V and J genes are those of that table, whereas D and trimming came from the DNA. The repertoire holds around 170,000 clones, with 88% as singletons. The CDR3 length is 15 residues. CDR1 and CDR2 (germline): SGHTA, FQGNSA. V dropped 0 bases and J dropped 7; count of bases not matched to a gene: 6. Symptom resolution, clearance, or two negative PCRs marked the recovered donors of Cohort 3.

This clonotype was obtained from a woman between 18 and 29 years old who had recovered from COVID-19. The V and J genes are TRBV7-2 and TRBJ2-5; 9 bases match TRBD2. The sample comprised PBMCs or T cells enriched from blood (not recorded which). This chain's CDR3 is CASSLARGGQGTQYF. CDR3 coding DNA: TGTGCCAGCAGCTTAGCGCGGGGGGGGCAGGGGACCCAGTACTTC.